This T cell receptor (beta chain) was profiled in a study of resident and recirculating memory T cells in vitiligo (dated by TCRdb to 2017 to 2018). Broadly, across the study: For TCR beta sequencing, each of a few stable vitiligo patients provided PBMCs along with epidermis taken by shave biopsy from two lesional and two nonlesional sites. Human TCR beta sequencing was used to test whether specific clones in lesional vitiligo skin differed from clones in nonlesional skin and blood. Without cell sorting, samples were homogenized immediately before genomic DNA was extracted using the Qiagen DNeasy Blood & Tissue Kit. What the authors observed across the whole study: TCR sequences were not shared across biopsy sites or across patients, which suggests that different T cell clones infiltrate different lesions, a pattern described as private specificity. No single dominant TCR clone was found, and clonality differed from one vitiligo lesion to another. Future mechanistic studies are needed so that the relative contributions of the lesion-infiltrating T cell clones and of human Trm versus Tcm pools can be evaluated. Even within a single patient, overlap and correlation analysis found no significant repertoire overlap between any biopsies apart from each lesion compared with itself.

As for this clone: Its antigen is still unknown. No much larger clone is present one base from it, and per-base qualities are unavailable.

From V the trimming removes 2 bases and from J it removes 2 bases, while the gene matches leave 3 bases of the junction unaccounted for. Reading from cysteine to phenylalanine, the CDR3 counts 15 amino acids. Only the CDR3 DNA stays, 45 bases, in frame from base 1. As encoded in the germline V gene, CDR1 is SGHVS while CDR2 is FNYEAQ. Vitiligo was considered stable when no change in lesions had been observed over the previous 6 months. To count as stable, patients also needed to show no confetti depigmentation, which is a clinical sign of active vitiligo. Anyone who had been treated within the previous three months was excluded from the study. PBMCs were isolated from heparinized blood by Ficoll density gradient centrifugation and then flash-frozen. TCR beta chains were amplified from genomic DNA with the immunoSEQ hsTCRB kit. Sequencing of TCR beta libraries was performed on an Illumina MiSeq instrument by the immunoSEQ service. In the original analysis: The immunoSEQ Analyzer was used to analyze the repertoire data. TCRdb holds this immuneACCESS table with in-frame rearrangements only. Some clones are missing; in checked studies, unresolved V genes explain under half, and the rest has no known cause. That table supplies the V and J calls and clone size; D and trimming were determined from the DNA. The sample table contains tens of thousands of clones; only one count was recorded for about 92% of them. Of the sample, approximately 4.8% falls within the top ten clones.

The V and J genes are TRBV7-6 and TRBJ1-3, and TRBD1 matches 7 of the central bases. Sequenced sample: blood. The receptor's source is a male donor with vitiligo. This receptor has the CDR3 CASSLRQGTGNTIYF. The DNA sequence is as follows: TGTGCCAGCAGCTTACGACAGGGTACTGGAAACACCATATATTTT.